The entry that follows covers one TCR beta chain sequence. Its antigen is unidentified. The junction and the germline gene differ at one end; a read error may be behind it. Positive CCR7 selection of CD45RO-negative cells yielded the naive CD8 cells, and terminally differentiated effector memory CD45RA+ cells were excluded. This sample was included in a study of shared clonotypes between healthy human individuals. Profiled with immunoSEQ multiplex PCR; TCRdb holds only in-frame clones, not every one. The sample has fewer than 1 million clones, approximately 97% seen once; the top ten hold about 0.25%. General study results and limits: Naive subsets, compared against memory subsets, generally had larger estimated richness values.

Germline CDR1 is MGHRA and CDR2 is YSYEKL. The length of the CDR3 is 16 residues. The clonotype comes from a man aged 30 to 39 in good health. Sample: naive CD8+ T cells sorted from blood. The chain uses TRBV4-1 and TRBJ2-2; 9 bases are shared with TRBD1. CDR3 sequence: CASSSAGTGNPGELFF. CDR3 sequence (DNA): TGCGCCAGCAGCTCAGCCGGGACAGGGAACCCCGGGGAGCTGTTTTTT.